This T cell receptor (beta chain) was identified in a study of cytomegalovirus exposure and HLA in healthy donors. Across the study: In an earlier analysis, around 100 million unique TCR beta sequences were found from 150 million to 200 million T cells. General study points: Later, TCR association rates were found to vary by HLA locus, highest for DRB1 and lowest for HLA-C. Some TCR beta chains (roughly 150 of them) were listed as cytomegalovirus-associated.

As to this clone: What it binds is not known.

The study ran its PCR with 60 Vbeta and 13 Jbeta primers. Profiled with immunoSEQ multiplex PCR; TCRdb holds only in-frame clones, not every one. The listing contains around 100,000 clones. This CDR3 spans 15 amino acids. Germline V lookup: CDR1 SGHNT, CDR2 YYREEE (reference sequence). V trimming: 3 bases; J trimming: 4 bases; junction bases outside the gene matches: 7. The chain has TRBV5-4 and TRBJ1-2; 9 positions agree with TRBD1. Sequencing was performed on PBMCs. This clonotype was sampled from a man between 25 and 39 years old in good health and CMV-seronegative. This CDR3 reads CASSSWTGVPYGYTF. DNA for the CDR3: TGTGCCAGCAGCTCTTGGACAGGGGTACCCTATGGCTACACCTTC.